The present TCR beta chain was sequenced within a study of response to subunit inactivated influenza vaccine. General observations from the study: Only a handful of new T cells, the authors suggested, are recruited with each seasonal influenza vaccination.

Each CDR3 protein is one row after TCRdb ran MiXCR on the RT-PCR reads. Here the sample spans fewer than 700,000 distinct CDR3 sequences, 10% to 15% being singletons. The CDR3 is 14 amino acids. Germline values: CDR1 SGHRS, CDR2 YFSETQ. The germline V and J ends were trimmed by 4 bases and 5 bases, with 13 bases remaining between them. With respect to this clonotype: The antigen is not known.

This receptor was identified in a man aged 45-65 years who received an inactivated influenza vaccine. Sequenced material: PBMCs from blood, taken roughly 48 days after vaccination. This rearrangement joins TRBV5-1 to TRBJ2-1, with D tentatively TRBD1 or TRBD2 (5 bases each). CDR3 sequence: CASSLGRLHNEQFF. Written as DNA, the CDR3 is TGCGCCAGCAGCCTGGGACGCCTACACAATGAGCAGTTCTTC.